Below are 17 T cell receptor beta chains sequenced from a single sample in a study of T-cell reconstitution after alpha-beta-depleted transplantation in children. TCRbeta library construction was performed incorporating unique molecular identifiers. TCRdb reprocessed the PCR reads via MiXCR and lists one record per CDR3 protein. The sample has 200,000 or so distinct CDR3 sequences; roughly 7% are singletons. The sample in question was PBMCs, obtained before TCRalphabeta/CD19-depleted stem cell transplant. The source of these receptors is a boy between 2 and 10 years old with acute lymphoblastic leukemia, due to receive a stem cell transplant.

This clonotype was detected ten times or more. V is TRBV28 and J is TRBJ2-7; TRBD2 is a possible D gene (5 bases). Germline V gene sequence: CDR1 MDHEN, CDR2 SYDVKM. This CDR3 spans 18 amino acids. V lost 5 bases and J 2 bases, leaving 25 bases between the germline ends. The CDR3 here is CASSPGVRRLKGTYEQYF. The CDR3 DNA sequence: TGTGCCAGCAGTCCCGGAGTTCGGCGACTAAAAGGGACCTACGAGCAGTACTTC. Filled out from reference TRBV28 and TRBJ2-7, the complete variable domain reads DVKVTQSSRYLVKRTGEKVFLECVQDMDHENMFWYRQDPGLGLRLIYFSYDVKMKEKGDIPEGYSVSREKKERFSLILESASTNQTSMYLCASSPGVRRLKGTYEQYFGPGTRLTVT.

This clonotype was counted only a few times. The chain joins TRBV5-1 to TRBJ2-2; 7 nucleotides align to TRBD2. The V gene's germline CDR1 is SGHRS and CDR2 YFSETQ. The CDR3 covers 15 residues. V lost 4 bases to trimming and J lost 6 bases; unmatched junction nucleotides: 9. The CDR3: CASSTRETWAGELFF. The CDR3 nucleotides are TGCGCCAGCAGCACGCGGGAGACTTGGGCCGGGGAGCTGTTTTTT.

This clonotype was detected only a few times. The chain combines TRBV6-2 or TRBV6-3 with TRBJ2-1; D gene uncertain. The germline V gene encodes CDR1 MNHEY and CDR2 SVGEGT. The CDR3 covers 14 residues. Trimming removed 2 bases at V and 3 bases at J, with 8 bases between. CDR3 DNA sequence: TGTGCCAGCAGTTACGCGGAGAACTACAATGAGCAGTTCTTC. Its protein product is CASSYAENYNEQFF.

This clonotype occurred many times. The V call is TRBV10-3, the J call TRBJ1-5; a weak D match, TRBD1 (5 bases). The CDR3 length is 14 residues. Germline assignment: CDR1 ENHRY and CDR2 SYGVKD. Trimming pared 9 bases from V and 1 base from J, leaving 13 bases between. The CDR3 spells CAIAPTGSNQPQHF. The CDR3 DNA is TGTGCCATTGCCCCCACAGGAAGCAATCAGCCCCAGCATTTT.

At least ten counts were recorded for this clonotype. The genes are TRBV5-1 and TRBJ2-1, with 10 bases aligning to TRBD1. V lost 0 bases, J lost 6 bases, and 3 bases stayed unmatched. This CDR3 is 15 amino acids long. Germline V gives CDR1 SGHRS, CDR2 YFSETQ. The CDR3 DNA reads TGCGCCAGCAGCTTGGAGGGGACAGGGGTCAATGAGCAGTTCTTC. Translated, it gives CASSLEGTGVNEQFF.

This clonotype was seen many times. V and J are TRBV20-1 and TRBJ2-7; unclear D gene. V lost 6 bases to trimming and J lost 4 bases, with 13 bases between them. Germline CDR1 reads DFQATT; CDR2 reads SNEGSKA (reference sequence). The length of the CDR3 is 12 residues. CDR3 residues: CSADRTDYEQYF. CDR3 sequence (DNA): TGCAGTGCAGATAGGACGGATTACGAGCAGTACTTC.

This clonotype was picked up many times. This sequence joins TRBV29-1 and TRBJ2-1; 10 bases line up with TRBD2. V was clipped by 2 bases and J by 4 bases; unmatched bases: 14. CDR3 length equals 18 residues. The germline V gene encodes CDR1 SQVTM and CDR2 ANQGSEA. The CDR3 region is CSVERSSGGPARYNEQFF. In DNA, the CDR3 is TGCAGCGTTGAAAGGTCTAGCGGGGGCCCTGCTCGTTACAATGAGCAGTTCTTC.

This clonotype has a count of ten or more. The gene calls are TRBV7-2 and TRBJ1-1; the D gene is possibly TRBD1 (5 bases). The CDR3 spans 15 residues. The V gene lost 4 bases and the J gene lost 2 bases, with 14 bases spanning the gap. CDR1 is SGHTA, CDR2 FQGNSA, per germline. The CDR3 is CASSSPGVVNTEAFF. CDR3 DNA sequence: TGTGCCAGCAGCTCACCGGGGGTAGTTAACACTGAAGCTTTCTTT.

The genes are TRBV25-1 and TRBJ2-5; D is ambiguous. The V end was cut by 2 bases, the J end by 5 bases, with 3 bases between. In germline, CDR1 is MGHDK, CDR2 SYGVNS. The CDR3 covers 11 residues. The CDR3 spells CASSEDETQYF. The CDR3 region has the DNA TGTGCCAGCAGTGAAGACGAGACCCAGTACTTC.

This clonotype was observed a handful of times. The V call is TRBV5-6, the J call TRBJ2-3; D is unresolved. V lost 4 bases to trimming and J lost 0 bases, with 12 bases between them. This CDR3 region has 15 residues. The V gene's germline CDR1 is SGHDT and CDR2 YYEEEE. The CDR3 bases are TGTGCCAGCAGCCCAACCGTTGTTAGCACAGATACGCAGTATTTT. Translation: CASSPTVVSTDTQYF.

The J gene is TRBJ2-1, the V gene TRBV24-1, with 8 bases fitting TRBD2. The ends lost 4 bases at V and 0 bases at J; junction bases unmatched: 7. Germline CDR1 is KGHDR and CDR2 is SFDVKD. The length of the CDR3 is 17 residues. The CDR3 DNA is TGTGCCACCAGTGACTTACCCGGGACTAGCTCCTACAATGAGCAGTTCTTC. Protein product: CATSDLPGTSSYNEQFF.

This clonotype turned up a few times. The CDR3, as DNA: TGTGCCAGCAGCTTTCGGGGGGCGAAAACCCTCGGCACAGATACGCAGTATTTT. Its protein product is CASSFRGAKTLGTDTQYF. The genes are TRBV7-8 and TRBJ2-3, with D possibly being TRBD2 (7 bases). Germline lookup yields CDR1 SGHVS and CDR2 FQNEAQ. Trimming pared 3 bases from V and 1 base from J, leaving 20 bases between. The CDR3 has 18 amino acids.

This clonotype was recorded at least ten times. V usage is TRBV9 and J usage is TRBJ2-6; D is unclear. The V end lost 2 bases, the J end lost 1 base, and 4 bases lay between the germline ends. The CDR3 covers 14 residues. CDR1 is SGDLS and CDR2 is YYNGEE in the germline V gene. Here the CDR3 reads CASSVKSGANVLTF. CDR3 in DNA: TGTGCCAGCAGCGTTAAATCTGGGGCCAACGTCCTGACTTTC.

In this sample, this clonotype turned up a few times. This chain links TRBV12-3 or TRBV12-4 with TRBJ2-1, with TRBD2 identical over 7 bases. Unmatched junction bases numbered 10, after V lost 4 bases and J lost 7 bases. The CDR3 covers 15 residues. CDR3 in DNA: TGTGCCAGCAGTTCCGGGGCAGGGACTACTAATGAGCAGTTCTTC. Encoded protein: CASSSGAGTTNEQFF.

Ten or more counts support this clonotype. The chain employs TRBV7-8 and TRBJ1-4, with 8 bases fitting TRBD1. The CDR3 extends over 15 amino acids. With 5 bases clipped from V and 0 bases from J, the junction kept 2 bases outside the gene matches. Germline V gene sequence: CDR1 SGHVS, CDR2 FQNEAQ. CDR3: CASSQDRATNEKLFF. The CDR3 DNA is TGTGCCAGCAGCCAGGACAGGGCAACTAATGAAAAACTGTTTTTT. The whole variable domain, filled in from reference TRBV7-8 and TRBJ1-4, reads GAGVSQSPRYKVAKRGQDVALRCDPISGHVSLFWYQQALGQGPEFLTYFQNEAQLDKSGLPSDRFFAERPEGSVSTLKIQRTQQEDSAVYLCASSQDRATNEKLFFGSGTQLSVL.

This clonotype occurred many times. V usage is TRBV28 and J usage is TRBJ1-1; 9 positions agree with TRBD1. The V and J ends lost 2 bases and 4 bases, in that order; junction bases with no gene match: 5. CDR1 MDHEN and CDR2 SYDVKM come from the germline V gene. This CDR3 is built from 15 residues. CDR3 coding DNA: TGTGCCAGCAGTTTAAAATGGACAGGGGTCACTGAAGCTTTCTTT. This encodes CASSLKWTGVTEAFF.

In its sample, this clonotype was seen a few times. The chain is built from TRBV6-5 and TRBJ1-1; D is unresolved. Germline assignment: CDR1 MNHEY and CDR2 SVGAGI. The CDR3 has 15 amino acids. V shed 7 bases and J shed 6 bases, with 21 bases lying between them. The CDR3 DNA reads TGTGCCAGCATTTCGCCCGGAGACCGATTGTCTGAAGCTTTCTTT. As protein: CASISPGDRLSEAFF.